This T cell receptor beta chain was obtained from a study of control samples from healthy donors and cancer patients. With V trimmed by 3 bases and J by 1 base, 5 bases remained unmatched. Per germline, CDR1 SEHNR and CDR2 FQNEAQ (reference sequence). There are 16 residues in the CDR3. Profiling relied on immunoSEQ multiplex PCR, and the TCRdb table lists in-frame clones only, not all of them. The sample shows around 94,000 clones, approximately 95% of them seen only once. The sequenced sample was blood. This clonotype was obtained from a woman aged 30 to 39 in good health. The chain uses TRBV7-9 and TRBJ2-3, with TRBD2 matching 9 bases. The CDR3 nucleotides are TGTGCCAGCAGCTTGGGCGGGGGGGCCGGCACAGATACGCAGTATTTT. Residues: CASSLGGGAGTDTQYF.